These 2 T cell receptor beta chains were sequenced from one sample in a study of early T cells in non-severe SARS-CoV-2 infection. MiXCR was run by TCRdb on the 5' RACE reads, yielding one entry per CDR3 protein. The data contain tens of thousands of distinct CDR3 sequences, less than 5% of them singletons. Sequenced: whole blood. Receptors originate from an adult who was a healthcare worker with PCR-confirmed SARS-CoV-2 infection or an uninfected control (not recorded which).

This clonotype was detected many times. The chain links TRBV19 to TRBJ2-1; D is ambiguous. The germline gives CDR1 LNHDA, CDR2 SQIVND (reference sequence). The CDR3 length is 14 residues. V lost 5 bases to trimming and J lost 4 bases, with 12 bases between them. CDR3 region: CASSPQPTYNEQFF. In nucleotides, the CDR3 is TGTGCCAGTAGTCCCCAACCCACGTACAATGAGCAGTTCTTC.

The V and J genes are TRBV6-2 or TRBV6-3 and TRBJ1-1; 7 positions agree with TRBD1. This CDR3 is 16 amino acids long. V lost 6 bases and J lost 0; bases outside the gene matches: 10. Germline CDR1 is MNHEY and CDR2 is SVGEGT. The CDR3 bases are TGTGCCAGCAGCCACAGGGGTCAGGGGGTGAACACTGAAGCTTTCTTT. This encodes CASSHRGQGVNTEAFF.